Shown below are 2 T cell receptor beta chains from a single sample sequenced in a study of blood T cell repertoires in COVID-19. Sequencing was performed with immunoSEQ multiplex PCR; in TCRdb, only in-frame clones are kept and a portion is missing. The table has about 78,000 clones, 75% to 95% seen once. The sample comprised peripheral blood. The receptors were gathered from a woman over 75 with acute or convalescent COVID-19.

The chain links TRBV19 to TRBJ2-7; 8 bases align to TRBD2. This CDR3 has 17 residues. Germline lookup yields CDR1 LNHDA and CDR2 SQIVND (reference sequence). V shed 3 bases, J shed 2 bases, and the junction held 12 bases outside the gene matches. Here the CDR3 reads CASSMAGGTGSTYEQYF. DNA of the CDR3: TGTGCCAGTAGTATGGCGGGGGGAACAGGTTCCACCTACGAGCAGTACTTC.

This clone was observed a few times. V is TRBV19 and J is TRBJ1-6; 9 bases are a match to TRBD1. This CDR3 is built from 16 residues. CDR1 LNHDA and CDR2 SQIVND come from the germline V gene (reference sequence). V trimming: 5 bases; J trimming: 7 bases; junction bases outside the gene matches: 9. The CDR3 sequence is CASSETLQGANSPLHF. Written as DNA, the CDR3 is TGTGCCAGTAGTGAGACGTTACAGGGGGCGAATTCACCCCTCCACTTT.